This T cell receptor (beta chain) was captured by sequencing in a study of cytomegalovirus exposure and HLA in healthy donors. Background on the study: Within an early data release were approximately 85 million unique TCRs drawn from HLA-typed donors.

It was with 60 Vbeta and 13 Jbeta primers that the PCR ran. Using immunoSEQ multiplex PCR, the repertoire was profiled, and TCRdb retains in-frame clones only, with some absent. The listing records approximately 140,000 clones. CDR1 and CDR2 (germline): SGHDT, YYEEEE. Trimming took 0 bases from V and 2 from J; bases not matched to a gene: 6. The CDR3 extends over 16 amino acids. The TCR was taken from a middle-aged woman in good health and CMV-seronegative. The sample was PBMCs. The rearrangement joins TRBV5-6 to TRBJ2-3, with 7 positions matching TRBD2. In DNA, the CDR3 is TGTGCCAGCAGCTTGGTCAGGGCGGGGGACACAGATACGCAGTATTTT. This encodes CASSLVRAGDTDTQYF.